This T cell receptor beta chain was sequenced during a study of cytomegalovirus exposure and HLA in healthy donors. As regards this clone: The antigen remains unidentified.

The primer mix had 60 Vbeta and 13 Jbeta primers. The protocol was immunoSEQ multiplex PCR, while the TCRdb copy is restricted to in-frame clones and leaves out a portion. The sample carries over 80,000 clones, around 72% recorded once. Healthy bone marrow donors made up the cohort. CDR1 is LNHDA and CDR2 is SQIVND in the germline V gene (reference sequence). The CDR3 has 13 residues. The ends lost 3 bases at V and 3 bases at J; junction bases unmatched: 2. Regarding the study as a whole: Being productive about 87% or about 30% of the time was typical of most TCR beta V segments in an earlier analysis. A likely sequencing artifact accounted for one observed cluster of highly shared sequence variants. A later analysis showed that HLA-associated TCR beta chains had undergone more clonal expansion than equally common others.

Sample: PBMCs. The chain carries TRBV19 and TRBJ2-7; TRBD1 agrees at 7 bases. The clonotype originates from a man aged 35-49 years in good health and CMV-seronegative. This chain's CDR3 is CASSIPGGYEQYF. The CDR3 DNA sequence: TGTGCCAGTAGTATTCCAGGGGGCTACGAGCAGTACTTC.